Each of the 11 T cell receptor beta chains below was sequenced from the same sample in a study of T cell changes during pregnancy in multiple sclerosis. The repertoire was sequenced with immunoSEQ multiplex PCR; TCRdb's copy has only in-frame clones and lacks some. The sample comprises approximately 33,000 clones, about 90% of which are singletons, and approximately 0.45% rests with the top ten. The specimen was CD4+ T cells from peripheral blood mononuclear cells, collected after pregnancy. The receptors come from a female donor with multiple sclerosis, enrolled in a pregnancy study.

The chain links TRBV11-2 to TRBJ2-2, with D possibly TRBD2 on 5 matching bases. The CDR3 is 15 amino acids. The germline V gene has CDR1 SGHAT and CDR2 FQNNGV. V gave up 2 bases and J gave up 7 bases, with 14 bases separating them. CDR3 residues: CASSLWQPGIGELFF. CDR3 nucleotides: TGTGCCAGCAGCTTATGGCAGCCCGGGATCGGGGAGCTGTTTTTT.

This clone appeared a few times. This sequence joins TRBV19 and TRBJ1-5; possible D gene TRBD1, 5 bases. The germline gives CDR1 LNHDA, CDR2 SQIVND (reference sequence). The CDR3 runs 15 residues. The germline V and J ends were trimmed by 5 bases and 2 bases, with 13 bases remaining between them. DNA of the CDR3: TGTGCCAGTAGTTCAGGGCGTCTGGGCAATCAGCCCCAGCATTTT. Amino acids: CASSSGRLGNQPQHF.

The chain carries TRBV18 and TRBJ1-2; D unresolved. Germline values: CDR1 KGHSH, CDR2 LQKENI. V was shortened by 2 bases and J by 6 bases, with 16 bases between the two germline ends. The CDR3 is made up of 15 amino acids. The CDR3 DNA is TGTGCCAGCTCACCAACTCCCCATGACATTGATGGCTACACCTTC. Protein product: CASSPTPHDIDGYTF.

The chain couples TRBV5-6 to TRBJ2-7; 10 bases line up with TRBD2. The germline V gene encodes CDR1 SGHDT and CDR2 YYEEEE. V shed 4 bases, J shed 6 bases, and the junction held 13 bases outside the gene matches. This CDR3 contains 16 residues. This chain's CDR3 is CASSPDIAGGRREQYF. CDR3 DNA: TGTGCCAGCAGCCCGGATATAGCGGGGGGCCGTCGCGAGCAGTACTTC.

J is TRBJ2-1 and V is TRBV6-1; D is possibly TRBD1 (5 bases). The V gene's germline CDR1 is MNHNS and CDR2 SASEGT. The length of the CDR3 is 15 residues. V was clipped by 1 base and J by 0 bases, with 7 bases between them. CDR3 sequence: CASSEGTISYNEQFF. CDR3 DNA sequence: TGTGCCAGCAGTGAAGGGACAATCTCCTACAATGAGCAGTTCTTC.

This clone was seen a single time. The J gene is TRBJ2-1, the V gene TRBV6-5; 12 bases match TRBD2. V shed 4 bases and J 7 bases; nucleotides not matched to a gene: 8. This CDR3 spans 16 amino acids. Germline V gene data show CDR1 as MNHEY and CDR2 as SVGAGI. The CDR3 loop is CASSSRTSGDLNEQFF. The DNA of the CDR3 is TGTGCCAGCAGTTCGCGGACTAGCGGGGACCTGAATGAGCAGTTCTTC.

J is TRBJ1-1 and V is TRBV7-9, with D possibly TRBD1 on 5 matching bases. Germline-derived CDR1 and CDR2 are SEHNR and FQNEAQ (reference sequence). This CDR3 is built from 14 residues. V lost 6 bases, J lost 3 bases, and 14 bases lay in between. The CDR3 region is CASSSQAIDTEAFF. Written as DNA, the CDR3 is TGTGCCAGCAGTTCACAGGCGATAGACACTGAAGCTTTCTTT.

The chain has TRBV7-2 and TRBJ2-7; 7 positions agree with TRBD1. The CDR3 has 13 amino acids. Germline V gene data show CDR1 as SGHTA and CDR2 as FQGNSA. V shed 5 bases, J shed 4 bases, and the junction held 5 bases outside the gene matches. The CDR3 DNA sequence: TGTGCCAGCAGCGCCTCGACAGGGTACGAGCAGTACTTC. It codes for CASSASTGYEQYF.

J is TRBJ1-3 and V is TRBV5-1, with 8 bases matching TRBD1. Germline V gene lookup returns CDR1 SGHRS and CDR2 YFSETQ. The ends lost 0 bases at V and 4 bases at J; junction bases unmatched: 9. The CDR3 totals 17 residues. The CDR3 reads CASSLAGGQGGGNTIYF. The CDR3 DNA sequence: TGCGCCAGCAGCTTGGCTGGCGGACAGGGAGGCGGAAACACCATATATTTT.

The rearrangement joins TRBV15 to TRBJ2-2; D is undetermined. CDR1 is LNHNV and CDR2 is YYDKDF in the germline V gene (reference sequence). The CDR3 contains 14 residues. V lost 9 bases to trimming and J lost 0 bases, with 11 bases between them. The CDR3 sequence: CATRAEANTGELFF. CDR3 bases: TGTGCCACTCGAGCCGAGGCGAACACCGGGGAGCTGTTTTTT. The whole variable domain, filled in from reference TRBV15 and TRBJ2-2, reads DAMVIQNPRYQVTQFGKPVTLSCSQTLNHNVMYWYQQKSSQAPKLLFHYYDKDFNNEADTPDNFQSRRPNTSFCFLDIRSPGLGDTAMYLCATRAEANTGELFFGEGSRLTVL.

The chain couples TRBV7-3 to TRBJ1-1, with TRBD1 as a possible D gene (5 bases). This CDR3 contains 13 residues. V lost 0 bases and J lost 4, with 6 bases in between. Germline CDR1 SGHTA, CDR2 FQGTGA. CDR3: CASSLTRGTEAFF. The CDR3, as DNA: TGTGCCAGCAGCTTAACTAGGGGCACTGAAGCTTTCTTT.